This passage covers 23 T cell receptor beta chains from one sample sequenced in a study of CD8 T cells in ankylosing spondylitis. TCRdb redid the calling of the 5' RACE reads with MiXCR, one entry per CDR3 protein. This table has under 250,000 distinct CDR3 sequences, around 11% appearing once. Material: blood, either unsorted or a sorted T cell fraction (not recorded which). The receptor set was obtained from a male donor with ankylosing spondylitis or in good health (not recorded which).

This clonotype was recorded many times. The chain recombines TRBV12-3 or TRBV12-4 with TRBJ1-5; D gene ambiguous. V lost 4 bases and J 5 bases, leaving 6 bases between the germline ends. This CDR3 has 12 residues. The CDR3 nucleotides read TGTGCCAGCAGTTCATCTGATCAGCCCCAGCATTTT. Translation gives CASSSSDQPQHF.

Comment on this clonotype: A much larger clone differs from this one at a single base, so this may be a read error. The CDR3 region is CTTKSLQGVSGYTF. CDR3 coding DNA: TGTACCACCAAGAGTCTACAGGGGGTCAGTGGCTACACCTTC. The chain joins TRBV10-3 to TRBJ1-2, with 8 bases that match TRBD1. Germline lookup yields CDR1 ENHRY and CDR2 SYGVKD. This CDR3 is built from 14 residues.

This clonotype showed up many times. This chain connects TRBV12-3 or TRBV12-4 to TRBJ2-5, with a weak D call TRBD2 (5 bases). This CDR3 has 13 residues. V was clipped by 4 bases and J by 5 bases, with 11 bases between them. Here the CDR3 DNA reads TGTGCCAGCAGTTGGGCTAGCCGGGAGACCCAGTACTTC. Translating it yields CASSWASRETQYF.

The sample holds many counts of this clonotype. The V call is TRBV10-3, the J call TRBJ1-1; possibly TRBD1 for D (6 bases). V lost 6 bases and J lost 2, with 13 bases in between. The CDR3 loop spans 14 amino acids. Germline CDR1 ENHRY, CDR2 SYGVKD. This chain's CDR3 is CAISPRTDNTEAFF. The DNA of the CDR3 is TGTGCCATCAGCCCTCGGACAGATAACACTGAAGCTTTCTTT.

This clonotype was seen repeatedly, ten times or more. V gene TRBV6-4 combines with J gene TRBJ2-2; 7 positions match TRBD1. The V gene end was trimmed by 6 bases and the J gene end by 6 bases; junction bases not matched to a gene: 10. Germline values: CDR1 MRHNA, CDR2 SNTAGT. The CDR3 is 15 amino acids. In DNA form, the CDR3 reads TGTGCCAGCAGCCCGACAGGGAAAATCCCCGGGGAGCTGTTTTTT. It specifies CASSPTGKIPGELFF.

The rearrangement links TRBV4-2 to TRBJ2-1; 13 nucleotides agree with TRBD2. The ends lost 0 bases at V and 9 bases at J; junction bases unmatched: 8. The CDR3 loop spans 17 amino acids. Germline V lookup: CDR1 LGHNA, CDR2 YNFKEQ. As DNA, the CDR3 is TGTGCCAGCAGCCAAGAAACTAGCGGGGGGGCTTTCAGTGAGCAGTTCTTC. It translates to CASSQETSGGAFSEQFF.

Only a few counts were recorded for this clonotype. This rearrangement joins TRBV18 to TRBJ2-3; TRBD2 agrees at 11 bases. This CDR3 has 18 residues. The junction had 8 bases not matched to a gene; V was cut back by 3 bases and J by 0 bases. Germline CDR1 KGHSH, CDR2 LQKENI. CDR3 sequence reads: CASSPFGTSGFSTDTQYF. The CDR3 coding sequence is TGTGCCAGCTCACCGTTCGGGACTAGCGGCTTTAGCACAGATACGCAGTATTTT.

This clonotype has at least ten counts. The V and J genes are TRBV11-2 and TRBJ2-1; TRBD2 matches 7 bases. The CDR3 is made up of 12 amino acids. Germline V gene data show CDR1 as SGHAT and CDR2 as FQNNGV. V trimming: 4 bases; J trimming: 6 bases; junction bases outside the gene matches: 0. The DNA of the CDR3 is TGTGCCAGCAGCTCTAGCGGCAATGAGCAGTTCTTC. It specifies CASSSSGNEQFF.

This clonotype was recorded many times. This chain links TRBV10-2 with TRBJ2-5, with 9 bases identical to TRBD2. V was clipped by 0 bases and J by 2 bases; unmatched bases: 4. The CDR3 has 16 amino acids. Germline V gene data show CDR1 as WSHSY and CDR2 as SAAADI. CDR3 region: CASSESASGVQETQYF. For the CDR3, the DNA is TGCGCCAGCAGTGAGTCTGCTAGCGGGGTACAAGAGACCCAGTACTTC.

The rearrangement uses TRBV11-2 and TRBJ1-1, with D perhaps matching TRBD1 (6 bases). This CDR3 region has 14 residues. Germline CDR1 reads SGHAT; CDR2 reads FQNNGV. Deletions cut 5 bases from V and 4 bases from J, with 14 bases between. The CDR3 coding sequence is TGTGCCAGCAGCCCAGGGGTGCGGGTCACTGAAGCTTTCTTT. Residues: CASSPGVRVTEAFF.

This clonotype occurred many times. The chain has TRBV12-3 or TRBV12-4 and TRBJ2-4; 10 positions agree with TRBD2. The trim removed 4 bases at V and 2 bases at J, leaving 2 bases unmatched. This CDR3 contains 15 residues. The CDR3 here is CASSWTSGSKNIQYF. DNA of the CDR3: TGTGCCAGCAGTTGGACTAGCGGTTCCAAAAACATTCAGTACTTC.

This clonotype has a count of ten or more. The chain combines TRBV24-1 with TRBJ2-3, with D maybe TRBD1 (7 bases). Germline V CDR1 and CDR2: KGHDR, SFDVKD. This CDR3 is 14 amino acids long. The V end was cut by 7 bases, the J end by 5 bases, with 15 bases between. In DNA form, the CDR3 reads TGTGCCACCAGCATAGGAGGGGGCGGAGATACGCAGTATTTT. It yields the protein CATSIGGGGDTQYF.

This clonotype has a count of ten or more. The rearrangement joins TRBV4-2 to TRBJ2-4; 13 bases line up with TRBD2. V lost 0 bases to trimming and J lost 7 bases; unmatched junction nucleotides: 3. CDR1 and CDR2 (germline): LGHNA, YNFKEQ. CDR3 length: 16 residues. The CDR3 nucleotides are TGTGCCAGCAGCCAAGAGACTAGCGGGGGGTTTAACATTCAGTACTTC. Amino acid sequence: CASSQETSGGFNIQYF.

This clonotype came up many times. The chain is built from TRBV7-3 and TRBJ2-1; no firm D call. Germline V gives CDR1 SGHTA, CDR2 FQGTGA. There are 15 residues in the CDR3. The V gene lost 6 bases and the J gene lost 0 bases, with 12 bases spanning the gap. As DNA, the CDR3 is TGTGCCAGCAGTACTTATCGGAGCTCCTACAATGAGCAGTTCTTC. Encoded protein: CASSTYRSSYNEQFF.

This clonotype was seen repeatedly, ten times or more. The genes are TRBV6-1 and TRBJ2-1; 8 bases map to TRBD2. The CDR3 is 14 residues long. Germline-derived CDR1 and CDR2 are MNHNS and SASEGT. Unmatched junction bases numbered 6, after V lost 5 bases and J lost 6 bases. Here the CDR3 reads CASSKGLEGNEQFF. The CDR3 DNA reads as TGTGCCAGCAGTAAGGGACTAGAGGGCAATGAGCAGTTCTTC.

The genes are TRBV28 and TRBJ2-7; D tentatively fits TRBD1 or TRBD2 (5 bases each). Germline assignment: CDR1 MDHEN and CDR2 SYDVKM. CDR3 length equals 14 residues. Trimming removed 6 bases at V and 2 bases at J, with 14 bases between. The DNA for the CDR3 is TGTGCCAGCAGATTTCCGGGGCCCCCCTACGAGCAGTACTTC. Its protein product is CASRFPGPPYEQYF.

The sample holds many counts of this clonotype. The gene calls are TRBV20-1 and TRBJ2-5; D is undetermined. V was pared by 3 bases and J by 2 bases, with 13 bases between. This CDR3 spans 14 amino acids. CDR1 DFQATT and CDR2 SNEGSKA come from the germline V gene (reference sequence). DNA of the CDR3: TGCAGTGCTAGCGATTGGCTAATTCAAGAGACCCAGTACTTC. Its protein is CSASDWLIQETQYF.

This clonotype was counted ten times or more. The chain couples TRBV12-3 or TRBV12-4 to TRBJ1-1; D unresolved. The CDR3 is 14 amino acids. V dropped 3 bases and J dropped 4 bases, with 12 bases sitting between them. CDR3 DNA: TGTGCCAGCAGTTTGGGTGGACTGATCACTGAAGCTTTCTTT. It yields the protein CASSLGGLITEAFF.

This clonotype showed up just a few times. The chain recombines TRBV19 with TRBJ2-1; D is perhaps TRBD1 (6 bases). From germline, CDR1 is LNHDA and CDR2 SQIVND (reference sequence). V was pared by 3 bases and J by 7 bases, with 13 bases between. The CDR3 has 14 amino acids. The CDR3 region is CASSMGAGMNEQFF. The CDR3 bases are TGTGCCAGTAGTATGGGGGCAGGGATGAATGAGCAGTTCTTC.

This clonotype was seen repeatedly, ten times or more. The chain couples TRBV28 to TRBJ2-7; TRBD2 aligns across 10 bases. The trim removed 6 bases at V and 6 bases at J, leaving 11 bases unmatched. CDR1 MDHEN and CDR2 SYDVKM come from the germline V gene. CDR3 size: 15 residues. The CDR3, as DNA: TGTGCCAGCAGGCAGCGGGGGGGAAACCGCAGCGAGCAGTACTTC. It specifies CASRQRGGNRSEQYF. The full variable domain, with the rest looked up from reference TRBV28 and TRBJ2-7, is DVKVTQSSRYLVKRTGEKVFLECVQDMDHENMFWYRQDPGLGLRLIYFSYDVKMKEKGDIPEGYSVSREKKERFSLILESASTNQTSMYLCASRQRGGNRSEQYFGPGTRLTVT.

This sequence joins TRBV28 and TRBJ2-6; D is uncertain. With 2 bases removed from V and 0 bases from J, the gap between germline ends came to 26 bases. CDR3 size: 22 residues. Germline values: CDR1 MDHEN, CDR2 SYDVKM. CDR3 loop: CASSLGLWGLRTPLSGANVLTF. The DNA for the CDR3 is TGTGCCAGCAGTTTAGGGCTTTGGGGTCTCAGAACCCCCCTCTCTGGGGCCAACGTCCTGACTTTC.

This clonotype has at least ten counts. CDR3 nucleotide sequence: TGTGCCAGCACCTGGTCGGGTGGGGAGACCCAGTACTTC. The encoded protein is CASTWSGGETQYF. The J gene is TRBJ2-5, the V gene TRBV27; no reliable D call. The V end lost 7 bases, the J end lost 5 bases, and 14 bases lay between the germline ends. The CDR3 is 13 residues long. CDR1 is MNHEY, CDR2 SMNVEV, per germline (reference sequence).

The rearrangement uses TRBV3-1 and TRBJ2-5, with D possibly TRBD1 on 6 matching bases. The germline V gene encodes CDR1 LGHDT and CDR2 YNNKEL (reference sequence). V gave up 2 bases and J gave up 5 bases, with 15 bases separating them. The CDR3 extends over 15 amino acids. The CDR3 protein is CASSQLPRGWETQYF. CDR3 sequence (DNA): TGTGCCAGCAGCCAACTCCCTAGGGGGTGGGAGACCCAGTACTTC.